The clone carrying this TCR beta chain turned up a few times. The antigen is not known. The data are from a study of regulatory T cells in long-lasting Graves disease. Study-wide context: For under 3 months, newly diagnosed Graves' patients had been taking antithyroid drugs.

Regarding the study as a whole: Study was limited to peripheral blood, excluding thyroid tissue. The study found TRBV28, TRBJ1-2 and TRBJ2-5 favored in persistent disease.

Building of the TCR beta libraries involved iRepertoire HTBI primers and Arm-PCR of CDR3 regions. MiXCR was run by TCRdb on the multiplex PCR reads, yielding one entry per CDR3 protein. The data show 400,000 to 500,000 distinct CDR3 sequences, 14% seen once. Time point specified: newly diagnosed GD, antithyroid drugs for less than 3 months. RNA isolated from PBMCs was used to make the TCR library. EDTA tubes collected nine milliliters of peripheral blood. V shed 2 bases and J shed 6 bases, with 12 bases lying between them. Per the germline V gene, CDR1 is GTSNPN and CDR2 is SVGIG (reference sequence). This CDR3 is built from 13 residues. This same sample was also part of a study on T cells in Graves' hyperthyroidism and ophthalmopathy.

The V and J genes are TRBV30 and TRBJ2-3, with D maybe TRBD2 (6 bases). The TCR sequence derives from a woman aged 45-59 years with Graves disease. Sequenced material: peripheral blood mononuclear cells (PBMCs), taken at new diagnosis, from a patient treated with antithyroid drugs. CDR3 amino acids: CAWSPRGTDTQYF. For the CDR3, the DNA is TGTGCCTGGAGTCCCCGGGGGACCGATACGCAGTATTTT. The full variable domain, completed using reference TRBV30 and TRBJ2-3, is SQTIHQWPATLVQPVGSPLSLECTVEGTSNPNLYWYRQAAGRGLQLLFYSVGIGQISSEVPQNLSASRPQDRQFILSSKKLLLSDSGFYLCAWSPRGTDTQYFGPGTRLTVL.